These 30 T cell receptor beta chains came from one sample sequenced in a study of cytomegalovirus exposure and HLA in healthy donors. The PCR had 60 Vbeta and 13 Jbeta primers. The repertoire was sequenced with immunoSEQ multiplex PCR; TCRdb's copy has only in-frame clones and lacks some. The repertoire has some 130,000 clones, around 83% of them found once; the top ten carry 8.1%. The sequencing sample was made of PBMCs. These TCRs come from a woman in her 50s in good health and CMV-seropositive.

The chain couples TRBV7-9 to TRBJ2-1; D is ambiguous. The CDR3 loop spans 15 amino acids. CDR1 and CDR2 (germline): SEHNR, FQNEAQ (reference sequence). V lost 5 bases and J lost 0, with 11 bases in between. This CDR3 is CASSDLMSSYNEQFF. The CDR3 DNA follows: TGTGCCAGCAGCGACTTGATGAGCTCCTACAATGAGCAGTTCTTC. Supplemented by reference TRBV7-9 and TRBJ2-1, the full variable domain reads DTGVSQNPRHKITKRGQNVTFRCDPISEHNRLYWYRQTLGQGPEFLTYFQNEAQLEKSRLLSDRFSAERPKGSFSTLEIQRTEQGDSAMYLCASSDLMSSYNEQFFGPGTRLTVL.

The rearrangement links TRBV5-6 to TRBJ1-1; tentative D call: TRBD1 (6 bases). The length of the CDR3 is 15 residues. The germline V and J ends were trimmed by 5 bases and 7 bases, with 21 bases remaining between them. Per the germline V gene, CDR1 is SGHDT and CDR2 is YYEEEE. CDR3 in DNA: TGTGCCAGCAGTTTGCGCCCCCGGGACATCATTGAAGCTTTCTTT. Translated, it gives CASSLRPRDIIEAFF.

The count of this clone is one. This chain uses TRBV5-1 with TRBJ2-5, with 7 nucleotides matching TRBD2. Looked up from germline, CDR1 is SGHRS and CDR2 is YFSETQ. The V gene end was trimmed by 0 bases and the J gene end by 4 bases; junction bases not matched to a gene: 3. The length of the CDR3 is 14 residues. DNA for the CDR3: TGCGCCAGCAGCTTGGAGACTAGCTTAGAGACCCAGTACTTC. Translating it yields CASSLETSLETQYF.

This clone appeared once. Other DNA sequences in the sample encode the same CDR3. The V gene is TRBV9, the J gene TRBJ1-3; D gene uncertain. There are 14 residues in the CDR3. Trimming cost V 1 base and J 0 bases, with 5 bases left between them. In germline, CDR1 is SGDLS, CDR2 YYNGEE. CDR3: CASSVLSSGNTIYF. In DNA, the CDR3 is TGTGCCAGCAGCGTACTCAGCTCTGGAAACACCATATATTTT.

This clone has only one observation. This chain uses TRBV2 with TRBJ2-7; TRBD1 matches at 9 bases. CDR3 size: 12 residues. J lost 6 bases, V lost 6 bases, and 3 bases had no gene match. CDR1 SNHLY and CDR2 FYNNEI come from the germline V gene. The CDR3 DNA sequence: TGTGCCAGCAGAGGGACAGGGTCCGAGCAGTACTTC. Translating gives CASRGTGSEQYF.

A single count supports this clone. The V gene is TRBV19, the J gene TRBJ1-3, with D tentatively TRBD1 (5 bases). Germline lookup yields CDR1 LNHDA and CDR2 SQIVND (reference sequence). Trimming stripped 9 bases from V and 2 bases from J, with 11 bases between. The CDR3 covers 13 residues. The CDR3 loop is CASQGVAGNTIYF. In DNA form, the CDR3 reads TGTGCCAGCCAAGGGGTAGCTGGAAACACCATATATTTT. Filled out from reference TRBV19 and TRBJ1-3, the complete variable domain reads DGGITQSPKYLFRKEGQNVTLSCEQNLNHDAMYWYRQDPGQGLRLIYYSQIVNDFQKGDIAEGYSVSREKKESFPLTVTSAQKNPTAFYLCASQGVAGNTIYFGEGSWLTVV.

The V call is TRBV19, the J call TRBJ1-3, with TRBD1 identical over 8 bases. The CDR3 has 14 amino acids. V lost 4 bases, J lost 7 bases, and 6 bases stayed unmatched. Germline V lookup: CDR1 LNHDA, CDR2 SQIVND (reference sequence). This CDR3 reads CASSTDRGRNTIYF. The CDR3 DNA follows: TGTGCCAGTAGTACTGACAGGGGTAGGAACACCATATATTTT.

CDR3 loop: CASSLQGGGTGELFF. CDR3 bases: TGTGCCAGCAGCTTACAGGGTGGGGGCACCGGGGAGCTGTTTTTT. The chain uses TRBV5-4 and TRBJ2-2, with D possibly matching TRBD1 (6 bases). Trimming pared 2 bases from V and 4 bases from J, leaving 12 bases between. CDR3 length equals 15 residues. Germline-derived CDR1 and CDR2 are SGHNT and YYREEE (reference sequence).

The V and J genes are TRBV11-2 and TRBJ2-2; TRBD2 agrees at 11 bases. This CDR3 comprises 17 residues. Germline assignment: CDR1 SGHAT and CDR2 FQNNGV. The J segment lost 5 bases and the V segment lost 3 bases, leaving 8 bases of the junction unmatched. CDR3 sequence: CASSLETSGTGTGELFF. CDR3 DNA: TGTGCCAGCAGCTTGGAGACTAGCGGGACGGGGACCGGGGAGCTGTTTTTT.

The rearrangement links TRBV29-1 to TRBJ2-1; tentatively, D is TRBD2 (5 bases). Germline CDR1 reads SQVTM; CDR2 reads ANQGSEA. The CDR3 consists of 16 residues. Trimming left V 4 bases short and J 5 bases short, with 21 bases between. In nucleotides, the CDR3 is TGCAGCGTTGCGGGAAAACAAGGCCTACACCACAATGAGCAGTTCTTC. It translates to CSVAGKQGLHHNEQFF.

The chain has TRBV5-1 and TRBJ2-5; 7 positions match TRBD1. The J segment lost 5 bases and the V segment lost 1 base, leaving 5 bases of the junction unmatched. The CDR3 is 14 amino acids. CDR1 SGHRS and CDR2 YFSETQ come from the germline V gene. CDR3 in amino acids: CASSLRGGRETQYF. CDR3 DNA: TGCGCCAGCAGCTTGAGAGGGGGCAGGGAGACCCAGTACTTC.

This rearrangement joins TRBV5-1 to TRBJ1-5; 10 nucleotides line up with TRBD1. CDR1 and CDR2 (germline): SGHRS, YFSETQ. The length of the CDR3 is 15 residues. V lost 4 bases to trimming and J lost 3 bases; unmatched junction nucleotides: 4. The CDR3 loop is CASSPGQGVNQPQHF. DNA of the CDR3: TGCGCCAGCAGCCCAGGACAGGGGGTCAATCAGCCCCAGCATTTT.

The table lists this clone with a few counts. The gene calls are TRBV30 and TRBJ2-2; 9 positions agree with TRBD1. The CDR3 has 20 residues. Germline values: CDR1 GTSNPN, CDR2 SVGIG (reference sequence). V lost 4 bases to trimming and J lost 2 bases; unmatched junction nucleotides: 20. The CDR3 bases are TGTGCCTGGACCGGGACAGGGTATGGAGATTTGGGCGAAAACACCGGGGAGCTGTTTTTT. Protein product: CAWTGTGYGDLGENTGELFF.

The chain employs TRBV7-8 and TRBJ2-1; 14 bases map to TRBD2. V lost 5 bases and J lost 5; bases outside the gene matches: 2. This CDR3 has 15 amino acids. The V gene's germline CDR1 is SGHVS and CDR2 FQNEAQ. CDR3 loop: CASSRTSGGHNEQFF. The CDR3 region has the DNA TGTGCCAGCAGCCGGACTAGCGGGGGGCACAATGAGCAGTTCTTC.

The rearrangement uses TRBV30 and TRBJ1-1; possibly TRBD1 for D (5 bases). Germline V lookup: CDR1 GTSNPN, CDR2 SVGIG (reference sequence). The V and J ends lost 1 base and 1 base respectively, with 10 bases between them. This CDR3 has 14 residues. The CDR3 DNA follows: TGTGCCTGGAGTGCGGGACTTTCGAACACTGAAGCTTTCTTT. Translation: CAWSAGLSNTEAFF.

J is TRBJ2-7 and V is TRBV6-5; 8 bases fit TRBD2. The CDR3 runs to 13 residues. The germline gives CDR1 MNHEY, CDR2 SVGAGI. After removal of 6 bases from V and 6 bases from J, the junction contained 7 bases not matched to a gene. CDR3 nucleotides: TGTGCCAGCAGAAAAGCGGGAGCTCTCGAGCAGTACTTC. Amino acid sequence: CASRKAGALEQYF.

This clone was seen a few times. The chain couples TRBV9 to TRBJ1-3, with a possible D match to TRBD1 (6 bases). Trimming removed 8 bases from V and 0 bases from J, with 12 bases in between. This CDR3 comprises 14 residues. Germline loops: CDR1 SGDLS, CDR2 YYNGEE. CDR3 region: CASTTGTSGNTIYF. The DNA of the CDR3 is TGTGCCAGTACGACAGGCACCTCTGGAAACACCATATATTTT.

The J gene is TRBJ2-1, the V gene TRBV28; TRBD2 aligns across 12 bases. After removal of 5 bases from V and 4 bases from J, the junction contained 6 bases not matched to a gene. CDR1 and CDR2 (germline): MDHEN, SYDVKM. This CDR3 spans 16 amino acids. The CDR3 protein is CASSLLAGGGYNEQFF. The CDR3 DNA is TGTGCCAGCAGTCTACTAGCGGGAGGCGGTTACAATGAGCAGTTCTTC.

The chain links TRBV6-5 to TRBJ1-3; a weak D match, TRBD1 (6 bases). The germline CDR1 and CDR2 sequences are MNHEY and SVGAGI. The CDR3 consists of 12 residues. Trimming took 4 bases from V and 7 from J, leaving 8 bases between them. The CDR3 is CASSSQGNTIYF. The CDR3 nucleotides read TGTGCCAGCAGTTCCCAGGGGAACACCATATATTTT.

This sequence joins TRBV10-3 and TRBJ2-7; 7 nucleotides align to TRBD2. CDR3 length equals 15 residues. V shed 0 bases, J shed 5 bases, and the junction held 7 bases outside the gene matches. Looked up from germline, CDR1 is ENHRY and CDR2 is SYGVKD. The CDR3 spells CAISESLGGSNEQYF. DNA for the CDR3: TGTGCCATCAGTGAGTCTTTGGGGGGGTCAAACGAGCAGTACTTC.

The V and J genes are TRBV9 and TRBJ2-2; 7 bases align to TRBD2. CDR3 length equals 18 residues. After removal of 1 base from V and 2 bases from J, the junction contained 11 bases not matched to a gene. Germline values: CDR1 SGDLS, CDR2 YYNGEE. CDR3 amino acids: CASSVHPIGTTNTGELFF. The CDR3 nucleotides read TGTGCCAGCAGCGTACACCCCATCGGGACTACAAACACCGGGGAGCTGTTTTTT.

On this clone: The sample has other DNA sequences that encode this CDR3 too. For the CDR3, the DNA is TGTGCTAGTGGTTTGGCGGGGGTTAATGAGCAGTTCTTC. Translating gives CASGLAGVNEQFF. This chain uses TRBV12-5 with TRBJ2-1, with D possibly TRBD2 on 6 matching bases. Trimming pared 1 base from V and 7 bases from J, leaving 8 bases between. Germline CDR1 reads LGHNT; CDR2 reads FRNRAP. The CDR3 spans 13 residues.

Regarding this clone: Other nucleotide sequences in the sample specify the same CDR3. The V and J genes are TRBV6-5 and TRBJ1-5; 9 bases map to TRBD1. The CDR3 extends over 13 amino acids. Germline CDR1 MNHEY, CDR2 SVGAGI. Trimming removed 5 bases from V and 7 bases from J; junction bases left unmatched: 3. The CDR3 DNA follows: TGTGCCAGCAGTACAGGGGGCGGCCAGCCCCAGCATTTT. It yields the protein CASSTGGGQPQHF.

CDR3 region: CASSAPGYTEAFF. The CDR3 DNA is TGTGCCAGCAGTGCACCAGGGTACACTGAAGCTTTCTTT. The V gene is TRBV28, the J gene TRBJ1-1; tentative D call: TRBD1 (5 bases). Germline CDR1 MDHEN, CDR2 SYDVKM. Trimming left V 5 bases short and J 3 bases short, with 10 bases between. The CDR3 totals 13 residues. Full variable domain (missing parts from reference TRBV28 and TRBJ1-1): DVKVTQSSRYLVKRTGEKVFLECVQDMDHENMFWYRQDPGLGLRLIYFSYDVKMKEKGDIPEGYSVSREKKERFSLILESASTNQTSMYLCASSAPGYTEAFFGQGTRLTVV.

V is TRBV27 and J is TRBJ2-1, with 9 bases identical to TRBD2. Germline V gene data show CDR1 as MNHEY and CDR2 as SMNVEV (reference sequence). This CDR3 comprises 16 residues. Germline trimming cut 5 bases from V and 2 bases from J; bases unmatched to any gene: 7. The CDR3 DNA reads as TGTGCCAGCAGTATATTTAGCGGGGGTGCCTACAATGAGCAGTTCTTC. Encoded protein: CASSIFSGGAYNEQFF.

This chain connects TRBV19 to TRBJ1-1; 7 bases map to TRBD1. Germline CDR1 LNHDA, CDR2 SQIVND (reference sequence). Trimming took 8 bases from V and 7 from J; bases not matched to a gene: 13. The CDR3 runs to 14 residues. The DNA for the CDR3 is TGTGCCAGTGTAGACCACAGGGGCCGCGATGAAGCTTTCTTT. Translated: CASVDHRGRDEAFF.

This clone came up once. The CDR3 sequence: CASSEADWTYEQYF. The CDR3, as DNA: TGTGCCAGCAGTGAAGCGGACTGGACCTACGAGCAGTACTTC. This chain uses TRBV2 with TRBJ2-7, with TRBD2 as a possible D gene (5 bases). This CDR3 contains 14 residues. V shed 0 bases and J shed 2 bases, with 8 bases lying between them. Germline V gene sequence: CDR1 SNHLY, CDR2 FYNNEI.

The chain carries TRBV7-6 and TRBJ1-1; tentatively, D is TRBD1 (5 bases). Germline V gene data show CDR1 as SGHVS and CDR2 as FNYEAQ. This CDR3 spans 14 amino acids. Trimming shortened V by 2 bases and J by 4 bases, and 11 bases separated the two germline ends. CDR3 protein: CASSLSAGGTEAFF. CDR3 nucleotides: TGTGCCAGCAGCTTATCGGCCGGGGGCACTGAAGCTTTCTTT. Supplemented by reference TRBV7-6 and TRBJ1-1, the full variable domain reads GAGVSQSPRYKVTKRGQDVALRCDPISGHVSLYWYRQALGQGPEFLTYFNYEAQQDKSGLPNDRFSAERPEGSISTLTIQRTEQRDSAMYRCASSLSAGGTEAFFGQGTRLTVV.

The V call is TRBV4-3, the J call TRBJ1-1, with D perhaps TRBD1 (5 bases). The CDR3 is made up of 15 amino acids. Germline V gene sequence: CDR1 LGHNA, CDR2 YSLEER. Between the trimmed V and J ends, which lost 0 bases and 0 bases, there was a span of 8 bases. The CDR3 reads CASSQDGAMNTEAFF. For the CDR3, the DNA is TGCGCCAGCAGCCAAGATGGGGCTATGAACACTGAAGCTTTCTTT.

The chain recombines TRBV7-6 with TRBJ2-7, with TRBD1 as a possible D gene (5 bases). Germline CDR1 and CDR2: SGHVS and FNYEAQ. V was trimmed by 3 bases and J by 1 base, leaving 10 bases between them. This CDR3 spans 14 amino acids. This CDR3 is CASSLLTDSYEQYF. For the CDR3, the DNA is TGTGCCAGCAGCTTGTTGACAGATTCCTACGAGCAGTACTTC.